Listed below are T cell receptor beta chains from one sample, sequenced in a study of CD8 T cells in acute hepatitis C reinfection. Data came from immunoSEQ multiplex PCR; TCRdb stores just in-frame clones and leaves some out. In the table there are 30,000 to 40,000 clones, approximately 87% of which are singletons. What was sequenced was naive CD8+ T cells from PBMCs. These receptors were obtained from a man aged 25 to 45 with chronic hepatitis C. Each CDR3 is given without its conserved first and last residue. A D gene is named only where the DNA matches it firmly.

>NA|TRBV9
ASSVDNEQF
>TRBD2|TRBV27
ASSLAVRAGGVTGELF
>TRBD2|TRBV7-6
ASSLPKSGSGGNEQF
>NA|TRBV6-5
ASSYQGQGTGELF
>NA|TRBV7-9
ASSDFGQRTSYGYT
>TRBD1|TRBV19
ASKDRGNQPQH
>NA|TRBV19
ASNSLSGNTIY
>NA|TRBV7-2
ASSLEAPRRTIGDQPQH
>NA|TRBV6-5
ASSTSGAGEQY
>TRBD2|TRBV29-1
SVLGLAGQETQY
>TRBD2|TRBV27
ASSLLPGGNTGELF
>TRBD1|TRBV9
ASSVARGLRGNYGYT
>NA|TRBV19
ASSSWTNQPQH
>TRBD2|TRBV6-1
ASSGLAGADEQY
>NA|TRBV21-1
ASSKGTATGELF
>TRBD1|TRBV27
ASRRGGRTEAF
>TRBD1|TRBV29-1
SVEGSSFGTGGLWQETQY
>TRBD1|TRBV6-6
ASRAGQGGNYGYT
>NA|TRBV5-4
ASSLEGSPAF
>TRBD2|TRBV19
ASSPRTSGLSYNEQF
>NA|TRBV7-9
ASSLGLGEQY
>NA|TRBV11-3
ASSVAAGNTEAF
>NA|TRBV29-1
SVAYDTSNQPQH
>NA|TRBV27
ASSLGRPYEQY
>NA|TRBV7-9
ASSLDGDAGSEQY
>NA|TRBV7-9
ASSLTGINYGYT
>NA|TRBV11-2
ASSLLGAEDTQY
>TRBD2|TRBV7-9
ATSSGRVNTGELF
>NA|TRBV5-1
ASRDSYEQY
>TRBD1|TRBV5-6
ASEDRLYVEQY
>TRBD1|TRBV4-3
ASSQGTGLNTEAF
>NA|TRBV29-1
SVEGGDRSSYEQY
>NA|TRBV2
ASSDGGLSYEQY
>NA|TRBV19
ASSIMGTNTGELF
>NA|TRBV19
ASPGSSGNTIY
>NA|TRBV11-2
ASSTQSEQY
>NA|TRBV29-1
SAERASNTGELF
>NA|TRBV6-5
AIRGGSYEQY
>NA|TRBV19
ASSGREAEQY
>TRBD2|TRBV4-3
ASSQDRGVADTQY
>NA|TRBV6-1
ASRLQETQY